This T cell receptor beta chain was identified in a study of CD8 T cells in ankylosing spondylitis. The study's findings and limits: Both synovial fluid and blood in reactive arthritis had previously been reported to carry some motif variants. Relatively scarce in peripheral blood, disease-linked clones were CD8+. A TCR beta motif made of fewer than ten highly homologous variants seemed typical of ankylosing spondylitis blood. The study looked at matched synovial fluid samples from ankylosing spondylitis patients. Disease-linked clones were reported to be significantly enriched there.

CDR1 is SGHAT and CDR2 is FQNNGV in the germline V gene. V was cut by 2 bases and J by 1 base, with 12 bases left in between. The CDR3 loop spans 17 amino acids. Points on this clonotype: Its antigen is not known.

The authors made TCR beta libraries by quantitative 5'-RACE with molecular barcodes. TCRdb reprocessed the 5' RACE reads via MiXCR and lists one record per CDR3 protein. The data hold some 450,000 distinct CDR3 sequences, with 17% observed a single time. The sample comprised blood, either unsorted or a sorted T cell fraction (not recorded which). The chain couples TRBV11-2 to TRBJ2-6, with D unresolved. This receptor was taken from a male donor with ankylosing spondylitis. The CDR3: CASSLNPTRSGANVLTF. In DNA, the CDR3 is TGTGCCAGCAGCTTAAACCCGACCCGGTCTGGGGCCAACGTCCTGACTTTC.